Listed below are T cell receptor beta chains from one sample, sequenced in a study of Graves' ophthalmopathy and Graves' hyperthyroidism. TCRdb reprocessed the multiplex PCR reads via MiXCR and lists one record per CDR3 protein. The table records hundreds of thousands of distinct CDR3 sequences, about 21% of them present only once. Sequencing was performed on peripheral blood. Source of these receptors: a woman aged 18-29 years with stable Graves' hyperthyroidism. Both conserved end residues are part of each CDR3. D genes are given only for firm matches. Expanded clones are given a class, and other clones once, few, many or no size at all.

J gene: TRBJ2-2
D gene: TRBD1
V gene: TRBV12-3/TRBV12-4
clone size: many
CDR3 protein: CASSSDRVTGELFF
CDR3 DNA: TGTGCCAGCAGTTCGGACAGGGTGACCGGGGAGCTGTTTTTT

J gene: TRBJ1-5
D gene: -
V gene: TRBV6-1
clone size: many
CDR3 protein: CASSETDLMYSNQPQHF
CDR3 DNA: TGTGCCAGCAGTGAGACAGACTTAATGTATAGCAATCAGCCCCAGCATTTT

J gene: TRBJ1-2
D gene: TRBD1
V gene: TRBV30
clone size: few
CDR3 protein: CAWSLQGGGYGYTF
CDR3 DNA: TGTGCCTGGAGTCTCCAGGGGGGAGGCTATGGCTACACCTTC

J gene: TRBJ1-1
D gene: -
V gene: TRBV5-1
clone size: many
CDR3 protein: CASSLGGGRPNTEAFF
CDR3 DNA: TGCGCCAGCAGCTTAGGGGGGGGCAGGCCGAACACTGAAGCTTTCTTT

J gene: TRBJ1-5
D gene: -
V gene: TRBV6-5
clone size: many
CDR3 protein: CASSYTRGGAPQPQHF
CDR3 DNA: TGTGCCAGCAGTTACACCCGAGGGGGGGCGCCTCAGCCCCAGCATTTT

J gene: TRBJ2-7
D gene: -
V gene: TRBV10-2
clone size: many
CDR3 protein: CASSDRTDEKAYEQYF
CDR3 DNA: TGCGCCAGCAGTGATAGGACGGATGAGAAGGCCTACGAGCAGTACTTC

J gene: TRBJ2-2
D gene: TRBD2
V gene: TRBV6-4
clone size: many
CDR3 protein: CASISQPSGSAGGELFF
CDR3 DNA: TGTGCCAGCATCTCACAGCCTAGCGGGAGTGCGGGCGGGGAGCTGTTTTTT

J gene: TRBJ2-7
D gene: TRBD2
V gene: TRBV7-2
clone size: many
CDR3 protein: CASSLAIAGGITYEQYF
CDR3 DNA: TGTGCCAGCAGCTTAGCCATAGCGGGAGGAATCACCTACGAGCAGTACTTC

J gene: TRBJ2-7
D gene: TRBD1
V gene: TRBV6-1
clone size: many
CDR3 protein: CASSRDRGYEQYF
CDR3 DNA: TGTGCCAGCAGTCGGGACAGGGGCTACGAGCAGTACTTC

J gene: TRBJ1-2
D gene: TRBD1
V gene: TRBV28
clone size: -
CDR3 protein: CASSVKPGQGPFGYTF
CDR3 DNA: TGTGCCAGCAGTGTTAAGCCGGGACAGGGGCCGTTTGGCTACACCTTC

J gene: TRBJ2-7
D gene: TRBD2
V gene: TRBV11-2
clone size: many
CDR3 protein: CASSCGLAGGPYEQYF
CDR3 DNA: TGTGCCAGCAGCTGTGGACTAGCGGGAGGGCCGTACGAGCAGTACTTC

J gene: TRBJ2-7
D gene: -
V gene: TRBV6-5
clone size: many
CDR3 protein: CASSYVDEQYF
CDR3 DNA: TGTGCCAGCAGTTACGTAGACGAGCAGTACTTC

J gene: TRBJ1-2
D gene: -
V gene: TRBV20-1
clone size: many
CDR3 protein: CSATLSDDYGYTF
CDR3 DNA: TGCAGTGCTACTCTTTCGGACGACTATGGCTACACCTTC

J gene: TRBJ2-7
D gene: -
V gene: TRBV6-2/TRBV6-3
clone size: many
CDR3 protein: CASSYSLSPDFPSSYEQYF
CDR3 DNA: TGTGCCAGCAGTTACTCGCTTTCTCCGGACTTCCCGAGCTCCTACGAGCAGTACTTC

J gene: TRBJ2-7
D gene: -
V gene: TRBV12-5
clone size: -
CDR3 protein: CASARASYEQYF
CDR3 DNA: TGTGCTAGTGCGAGGGCGTCCTACGAGCAGTACTTC

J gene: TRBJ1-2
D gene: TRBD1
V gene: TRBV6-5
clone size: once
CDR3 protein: CASSSRDRDYTF
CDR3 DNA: TGTGCCAGCAGTTCCCGGGACAGGGACTACACCTTC

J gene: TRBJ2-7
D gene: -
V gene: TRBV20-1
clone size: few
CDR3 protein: CSARGAQRVDDEQYF
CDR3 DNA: TGCAGTGCTAGAGGGGCACAAAGGGTCGACGACGAGCAGTACTTC

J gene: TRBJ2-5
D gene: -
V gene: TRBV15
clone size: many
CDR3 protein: CATSRDRSSQQETQYF
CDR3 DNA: TGTGCCACCAGCAGAGATAGATCGTCACAGCAAGAGACCCAGTACTTC

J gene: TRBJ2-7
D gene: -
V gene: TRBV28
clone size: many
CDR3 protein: CASSLSGADYEQYF
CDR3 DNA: TGTGCCAGCAGTTTATCAGGGGCTGACTACGAGCAGTACTTC

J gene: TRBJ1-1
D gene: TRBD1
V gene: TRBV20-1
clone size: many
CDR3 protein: CSETLRGMNTEAFF
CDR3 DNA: TGCAGTGAGACACTCAGGGGGATGAACACTGAAGCTTTCTTT

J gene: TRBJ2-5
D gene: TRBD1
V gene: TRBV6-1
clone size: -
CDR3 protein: CASIETGLQETQYF
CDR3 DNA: TGTGCCAGCATTGAGACAGGGCTCCAAGAGACCCAGTACTTC

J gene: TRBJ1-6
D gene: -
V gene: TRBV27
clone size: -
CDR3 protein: CASSFFSGRSHLHF
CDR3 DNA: TGTGCCAGCAGTTTTTTTTCGGGTCGTTCACACCTCCACTTT

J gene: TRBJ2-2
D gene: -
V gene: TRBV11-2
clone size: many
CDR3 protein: CASSRTVPLSAGELFF
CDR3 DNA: TGTGCCAGCAGTCGGACGGTTCCGCTTAGCGCCGGGGAGCTGTTTTTT

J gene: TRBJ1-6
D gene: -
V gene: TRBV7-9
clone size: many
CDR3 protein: CASSPILGNSPLHF
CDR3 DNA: TGTGCCAGCAGCCCAATTTTGGGGAATTCACCCCTCCACTTT

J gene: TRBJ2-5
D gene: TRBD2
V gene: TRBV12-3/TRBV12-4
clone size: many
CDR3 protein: CASSYGLAGGETQYF
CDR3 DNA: TGTGCCAGCAGCTATGGGCTAGCGGGAGGGGAGACCCAGTACTTC

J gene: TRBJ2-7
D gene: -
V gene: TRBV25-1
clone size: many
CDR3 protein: CASSGFSYEQYF
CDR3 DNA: TGTGCCAGCAGTGGATTTTCCTACGAGCAGTACTTC

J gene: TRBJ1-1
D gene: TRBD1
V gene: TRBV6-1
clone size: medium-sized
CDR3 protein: CASTEDRGDTEAFF
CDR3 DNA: TGTGCCAGCACCGAAGACAGGGGGGACACTGAAGCTTTCTTT

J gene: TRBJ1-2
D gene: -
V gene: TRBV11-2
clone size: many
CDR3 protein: CASRRHTNYGYTF
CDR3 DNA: TGTGCCAGCCGCCGGCATACTAACTATGGCTACACCTTC

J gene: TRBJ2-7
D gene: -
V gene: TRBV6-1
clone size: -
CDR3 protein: CASRQGASGSYEQYF
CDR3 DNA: TGTGCCAGCAGACAGGGGGCTAGCGGGAGCTACGAGCAGTACTTC

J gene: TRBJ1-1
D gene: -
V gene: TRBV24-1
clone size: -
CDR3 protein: CATSDLGQITEAFF
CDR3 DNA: TGTGCCACCAGTGATTTAGGACAGATAACTGAAGCTTTCTTT

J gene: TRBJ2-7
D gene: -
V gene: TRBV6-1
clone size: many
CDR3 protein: CASSEAWGGFSYEQYF
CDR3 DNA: TGTGCCAGCAGTGAAGCGTGGGGAGGATTTTCCTACGAGCAGTACTTC

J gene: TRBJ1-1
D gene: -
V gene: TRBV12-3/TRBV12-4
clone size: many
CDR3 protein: CASKGQVETEAFF
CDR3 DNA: TGTGCCAGCAAGGGGCAGGTGGAAACTGAAGCTTTCTTT